The rows below give T cell receptor beta chains drawn from one sample of a study of vaccination effects on CD4 cells after COVID-19. TCRdb's table, derived via immunoSEQ multiplex PCR, lists solely in-frame clones and lacks some. The table has 40,000 to 45,000 clones, more than 65% seen once. Antigens of these TCRs are unknown. Material: CD4+ T cells from PBMCs cultured without peptide, obtained after COVID-19 vaccination. The receptors were gathered from a human donor who had a prior SARS-CoV-2 infection. The CDR3 runs from the conserved cysteine through the conserved F or W. Fields, in order: clone size, V gene, D gene, J gene, CDR3 DNA, CDR3 protein. D genes are given only for firm matches. Only part of the rows carry a size: once, few, many, or a class if the clone is expanded.

clone size: few; V gene: TRBV11-1; D gene: TRBD1; J gene: TRBJ2-7; CDR3 DNA: TGTGCCAGCAGCTCTTCCGGGACAGGGTCGCACGAGCAGTACTTC; CDR3 protein: CASSSSGTGSHEQYF
clone size: few; V gene: TRBV20-1; D gene: .; J gene: TRBJ2-7; CDR3 DNA: TGCAGTGCTAGTTCAGGGGCGGGGATCCGGTCCTACGAGCAGTACTTC; CDR3 protein: CSASSGAGIRSYEQYF
clone size: .; V gene: TRBV5-6; D gene: TRBD2; J gene: TRBJ2-1; CDR3 DNA: TGTGCCAGCAGTTTTCTAGCGGGAGGGCCGAGCTCCTACAATGAGCAGTTCTTC; CDR3 protein: CASSFLAGGPSSYNEQFF
clone size: .; V gene: TRBV11-2; D gene: .; J gene: TRBJ2-5; CDR3 DNA: TGTGCCAGCAGCTCCCTCAAAGGGCAGCGTACCGATTGGACCCAGTACTTC; CDR3 protein: CASSSLKGQRTDWTQYF
clone size: .; V gene: TRBV20-1; D gene: .; J gene: TRBJ2-7; CDR3 DNA: TGCAGTGCTAGTACGGGGCGTACCTACGAGCAGTACTTC; CDR3 protein: CSASTGRTYEQYF
clone size: .; V gene: TRBV5-1; D gene: TRBD1; J gene: TRBJ2-7; CDR3 DNA: TGCGCCAGCAGCCCAGCGACAGGGGGCTACGAGCAGTACTTC; CDR3 protein: CASSPATGGYEQYF
clone size: .; V gene: TRBV10-3; D gene: .; J gene: TRBJ1-2; CDR3 DNA: TGTGCCACGGGGAAACCGATATACCAAGGACAGAATGGCTACACCTTC; CDR3 protein: CATGKPIYQGQNGYTF
clone size: .; V gene: TRBV19; D gene: TRBD2; J gene: TRBJ2-5; CDR3 DNA: TGTGCCAGTAGTACCACACGGGGGGGGACCCAGTACTTC; CDR3 protein: CASSTTRGGTQYF
clone size: .; V gene: TRBV5-4; D gene: TRBD1; J gene: TRBJ1-4; CDR3 DNA: TGTGCCAGCAGCTCCGGGACAGGGGGTGAAAAACTGTTTTTT; CDR3 protein: CASSSGTGGEKLFF
clone size: few; V gene: TRBV5-4; D gene: TRBD2; J gene: TRBJ2-1; CDR3 DNA: TGTGCCAGCAGCACCGGACTAGCGGCCCGGGACTATGAGCAGTTCTTC; CDR3 protein: CASSTGLAARDYEQFF
clone size: .; V gene: TRBV7-9; D gene: .; J gene: TRBJ1-2; CDR3 DNA: TGTGCCAGCAGCTTAGCGGAGGTACCTAACTATGGCTACACCTTC; CDR3 protein: CASSLAEVPNYGYTF
clone size: .; V gene: TRBV12-3/TRBV12-4; D gene: .; J gene: TRBJ1-4; CDR3 DNA: TGTGCCAGCAGTTTGAGGAGGGCCGAAAAACTGTTTTTT; CDR3 protein: CASSLRRAEKLFF
clone size: .; V gene: TRBV3-1/TRBV3-2; D gene: .; J gene: TRBJ1-2; CDR3 DNA: TGTGCCAGCAGCCAATTTCATGGACCCGGCACCTTC; CDR3 protein: CASSQFHGPGTF
clone size: once; V gene: TRBV10-3; D gene: .; J gene: TRBJ2-5; CDR3 DNA: TGTGCCATCAGTGAGGGGGCGATCGAAGAGACCCAGTACTTC; CDR3 protein: CAISEGAIEETQYF
clone size: .; V gene: TRBV2; D gene: .; J gene: TRBJ2-1; CDR3 DNA: TGTGCCAGCAATGTCGTACTAGTCCTCAGCTCCTACAATGAGCAGTTCTTC; CDR3 protein: CASNVVLVLSSYNEQFF
clone size: .; V gene: TRBV25-1; D gene: TRBD2; J gene: TRBJ2-5; CDR3 DNA: TGTGCCAGCAGTGACTGGACTAGCGGGGGATTAGAGACCCAGTACTTC; CDR3 protein: CASSDWTSGGLETQYF
clone size: few; V gene: TRBV14; D gene: .; J gene: TRBJ1-3; CDR3 DNA: TGTGCCAGCAGTCAAAGGGTGGGGATCTCTGGAAACACCATATATTTT; CDR3 protein: CASSQRVGISGNTIYF
clone size: .; V gene: TRBV18; D gene: TRBD1; J gene: TRBJ2-5; CDR3 DNA: TGTGCCAGCTCACTATCGACAGGGGGGGAGACCCAGTACTTC; CDR3 protein: CASSLSTGGETQYF
clone size: few; V gene: TRBV21-1; D gene: .; J gene: TRBJ2-7; CDR3 DNA: TGTGCCAGCATATTAAGTCCCCCAGCGTACTTC; CDR3 protein: CASILSPPAYF
clone size: .; V gene: TRBV6-1; D gene: TRBD2; J gene: TRBJ2-3; CDR3 DNA: TGTGCCAGCAGTGCTAGCGCGGGGGGGCCATCTTACCCCACAGATACGCAGTATTTT; CDR3 protein: CASSASAGGPSYPTDTQYF
clone size: .; V gene: TRBV18; D gene: TRBD2; J gene: TRBJ2-4; CDR3 DNA: TGTGCCAGCTCCGGTAGCGGGAAAAACATTCAGTACTTC; CDR3 protein: CASSGSGKNIQYF
clone size: .; V gene: TRBV27; D gene: .; J gene: TRBJ2-7; CDR3 DNA: TGTGCCAGCAGTTTATACCGCGGGGACTCCTACGAGCAGTACTTC; CDR3 protein: CASSLYRGDSYEQYF
clone size: .; V gene: TRBV27; D gene: .; J gene: TRBJ2-7; CDR3 DNA: TGTGCCAGCAGGGCAGGTGACTACTACGAGCAGTACTTC; CDR3 protein: CASRAGDYYEQYF
clone size: .; V gene: TRBV5-1; D gene: .; J gene: TRBJ2-3; CDR3 DNA: TGCGCCAGCAGCTCGGAAGGGTCCCGAACTAGCACAGATACGCAGTATTTT; CDR3 protein: CASSSEGSRTSTDTQYF
clone size: .; V gene: TRBV7-2; D gene: .; J gene: TRBJ1-1; CDR3 DNA: TGTGCCAGCAGCTTAGGAGGGGGAGTCACTGAAGCTTTCTTT; CDR3 protein: CASSLGGGVTEAFF
clone size: .; V gene: TRBV5-8; D gene: .; J gene: TRBJ2-5; CDR3 DNA: TGTGCCAGCAGCTTTGGACACGAAGGAGAGACCCAGTACTTC; CDR3 protein: CASSFGHEGETQYF
clone size: .; V gene: TRBV11-2; D gene: .; J gene: TRBJ2-3; CDR3 DNA: TGTGCCAGCAGCTTAGATCCCCGCACAGATACGCAGTATTTT; CDR3 protein: CASSLDPRTDTQYF
clone size: .; V gene: TRBV9; D gene: .; J gene: TRBJ2-3; CDR3 DNA: TGTGCCAGCAGCGTTGGGGGTCGCACAGATACGCAGTATTTT; CDR3 protein: CASSVGGRTDTQYF
clone size: .; V gene: TRBV24-1; D gene: TRBD2; J gene: TRBJ2-3; CDR3 DNA: TGTGCCACCAGTGATTTGGGAGCGGGACGCACAGATACGCAGTATTTT; CDR3 protein: CATSDLGAGRTDTQYF